The next 25 T cell receptor beta chains were all read from a single sample in a study of OX40 agonist ivuxolimab in advanced cancers. Sequencing used immunoSEQ multiplex PCR; TCRdb keeps in-frame clones, though not all of them. Seen here are over 45,000 clones, 83% observed once, and the top ten hold approximately 1.1%. This specimen consisted of CD4+ or CD8+ T cells sorted from blood, obtained in a trial of the OX40 agonist ivuxolimab. The receptor set was obtained from an adult with an advanced solid tumor such as melanoma, head and neck, liver or kidney cancer.

The chain couples TRBV4-3 to TRBJ2-1; D is uncertain. V lost 5 bases and J 8 bases, leaving 22 bases between the germline ends. CDR3 size: 16 residues. Germline CDR1 is LGHNA and CDR2 is YSLEER. The CDR3 reads CASSILGPSLADEQFF. The CDR3 region has the DNA TGCGCCAGCAGCATCCTCGGACCGAGCCTCGCAGATGAGCAGTTCTTC.

The chain uses TRBV29-1 and TRBJ1-1; TRBD1 matches 12 bases. Trimming removed 8 bases from V and 6 bases from J; junction bases left unmatched: 16. The CDR3 spans 16 residues. Germline V gives CDR1 SQVTM, CDR2 ANQGSEA. CDR3 nucleotides: TGCAGCACACGGCCGGGACAGGGGGCTGTTGGCGCTGAAGCTTTCTTT. Encoded protein: CSTRPGQGAVGAEAFF.

The chain couples TRBV21-1 to TRBJ2-7. TRBV21-1 is assigned pseudogene status. This CDR3 is 13 amino acids long. The CDR3 nucleotides read TGTGCCAGCAGCAAATCAAAGGCCTACGAGCAGTACTTC. This gives the protein CASSKSKAYEQYF.

This clone was detected once. The chain joins TRBV19 to TRBJ1-5; D is ambiguous. The germline V gene encodes CDR1 LNHDA and CDR2 SQIVND (reference sequence). The CDR3 has 14 residues. Trimming left V 2 bases short and J 7 bases short, with 12 bases between. The CDR3 nucleotides read TGTGCCAGTAGTATAAGTGGGTTGCGGCAGCCCCAGCATTTT. This encodes CASSISGLRQPQHF.

The chain has TRBV7-2 and TRBJ2-5; D might be TRBD1 (5 bases). The CDR3 consists of 15 residues. Looked up from germline, CDR1 is SGHTA and CDR2 is FQGNSA. Trimming removed 5 bases from V and 2 bases from J, with 15 bases in between. The DNA of the CDR3 is TGTGCCAGCAGCCGCCTTTTGGACAAGCAAGAGACCCAGTACTTC. Residues: CASSRLLDKQETQYF.

The J gene is TRBJ1-2, the V gene TRBV7-2; TRBD1 matches at 10 bases. CDR3 length equals 16 residues. Germline CDR1 and CDR2: SGHTA and FQGNSA. With V trimmed by 5 bases and J by 6 bases, 12 bases remained unmatched. The CDR3 is CASSTRQGAISNGYTF. The CDR3 nucleotides are TGTGCCAGCAGCACCAGACAGGGGGCGATTTCAAATGGCTACACCTTC.

The J gene is TRBJ1-4, the V gene TRBV7-3, with D tentatively TRBD1 (5 bases). Per germline, CDR1 SGHTA and CDR2 FQGTGA. This CDR3 region has 18 residues. V gave up 6 bases and J gave up 0 bases, with 20 bases separating them. The CDR3 is CASRRSGSDPSTNEKLFF. In nucleotides, the CDR3 is TGTGCCAGCAGGCGGTCAGGGTCTGACCCCTCAACTAATGAAAAACTGTTTTTT.

The chain uses TRBV28 and TRBJ2-5; 7 bases align to TRBD2. The CDR3 totals 14 residues. Germline loops: CDR1 MDHEN, CDR2 SYDVKM. V lost 8 bases to trimming and J lost 5 bases; unmatched junction nucleotides: 11. The CDR3, as DNA: TGTGCCAGCCGCTTGCGGGGGACTTGGGAGACCCAGTACTTC. Amino acid sequence: CASRLRGTWETQYF.

The chain uses TRBV7-9 and TRBJ1-1; D is ambiguous. CDR1 is SEHNR and CDR2 is FQNEAQ in the germline V gene (reference sequence). The ends were cut back, 1 base at V and 8 bases at J, with 11 bases in the middle. The CDR3 is 13 residues long. CDR3 sequence reads: CASSLGTGREAFF. CDR3 DNA: TGTGCCAGCAGCTTAGGGACGGGCAGGGAAGCTTTCTTT.

V and J are TRBV19 and TRBJ1-1; 7 nucleotides match TRBD1. Germline CDR1 LNHDA, CDR2 SQIVND (reference sequence). The J segment lost 5 bases and the V segment lost 9 bases, leaving 9 bases of the junction unmatched. The CDR3 is made up of 13 amino acids. The CDR3 loop is CASIEQGWTEAFF. In nucleotides, the CDR3 is TGTGCCAGCATTGAACAGGGGTGGACTGAAGCTTTCTTT.

The V and J genes are TRBV2 and TRBJ2-2; D gene ambiguous. The germline gives CDR1 SNHLY, CDR2 FYNNEI. Trimming shortened V by 5 bases and J by 5 bases, and 15 bases separated the two germline ends. This CDR3 contains 15 residues. The CDR3 sequence: CASSQDTLGTGELFF. Here the CDR3 DNA reads TGTGCCAGCAGTCAAGACACCCTGGGGACCGGGGAGCTGTTTTTT.

The chain is built from TRBV5-1 and TRBJ2-6, with D unresolved. Germline CDR1 is SGHRS and CDR2 is YFSETQ. The V gene lost 0 bases and the J gene lost 0 bases, with 10 bases spanning the gap. The CDR3 runs 17 residues. The chain's CDR3 is CASSLDSLDSGANVLTF. CDR3 bases: TGCGCCAGCAGCTTGGACAGTCTTGACTCTGGGGCCAACGTCCTGACTTTC.

V is TRBV9 and J is TRBJ1-2; 10 bases are shared with TRBD1. The CDR3 runs to 14 residues. The V segment lost 2 bases and the J segment 7 bases; nucleotides outside the gene matches: 5. The germline CDR1 and CDR2 sequences are SGDLS and YYNGEE. CDR3 sequence (DNA): TGTGCCAGCAGCGTTCGCGGGACAGGGGTTGGCTACACCTTC. It encodes CASSVRGTGVGYTF.

The chain combines TRBV14 with TRBJ1-3; unclear D gene. The germline CDR1 and CDR2 sequences are SGHDN and FVKESK. The CDR3 is 16 amino acids. V lost 0 bases and J lost 0, with 9 bases in between. The CDR3 reads CASSQERKTSGNTIYF. CDR3 nucleotides: TGTGCCAGCAGCCAAGAACGGAAAACCTCTGGAAACACCATATATTTT.

The chain recombines TRBV29-1 with TRBJ2-5; no definite D call. The ends were cut back, 4 bases at V and 3 bases at J, with 9 bases in the middle. The CDR3 sequence is 12 residues long. Germline CDR1 is SQVTM and CDR2 is ANQGSEA. CDR3 bases: TGCAGCGTTGTACCAGAGAAAGAGACCCAGTACTTC. Translated, it gives CSVVPEKETQYF.

This rearrangement joins TRBV7-9 to TRBJ1-1; D is unclear. The V and J ends lost 3 bases and 1 base respectively, with 6 bases between them. There are 13 residues in the CDR3. The germline gives CDR1 SEHNR, CDR2 FQNEAQ (reference sequence). Written as DNA, the CDR3 is TGTGCCAGCAGCTTTGGACGGAACACTGAAGCTTTCTTT. It encodes CASSFGRNTEAFF.

This rearrangement joins TRBV18 to TRBJ2-5; 8 positions agree with TRBD1. The CDR3 extends over 15 amino acids. V shed 1 base, J shed 4 bases, and the junction held 5 bases outside the gene matches. Germline CDR1 and CDR2: KGHSH and LQKENI. CDR3 sequence (DNA): TGTGCCAGCTCACCACGAGAAACAGGGGGAGAGACCCAGTACTTC. Protein product: CASSPRETGGETQYF.

The chain has TRBV18 and TRBJ1-6, with 8 nucleotides matching TRBD1. CDR1 is KGHSH, CDR2 LQKENI, per germline. V shed 4 bases, J shed 7 bases, and the junction held 3 bases outside the gene matches. This CDR3 is built from 14 residues. CDR3 DNA: TGTGCCAGCTCACGGACAGGGAGAAATTCACCCCTCCACTTT. Its translation is CASSRTGRNSPLHF. The full variable domain, rest sourced from reference TRBV18 and TRBJ1-6, is NAGVMQNPRHLVRRRGQEARLRCSPMKGHSHVYWYRQLPEEGLKFMVYLQKENIIDESGMPKERFSAEFPKEGPSILRIQQVVRGDSAAYFCASSRTGRNSPLHFGNGTRLTVT.

This clone has a handful of counts. This rearrangement joins TRBV4-3 to TRBJ2-5, with D possibly matching TRBD1 (7 bases). The CDR3 extends over 15 amino acids. CDR1 and CDR2 from the germline V gene are LGHNA and YSLEER. Trimming took off 1 base at V and 5 bases at J, with 14 bases between the two ends. CDR3 amino acids: CASSQAGGFGETQYF. CDR3 coding DNA: TGCGCCAGCAGCCAAGCAGGGGGGTTTGGGGAGACCCAGTACTTC.

The chain joins TRBV18 to TRBJ1-1; a possible D gene is TRBD1 (6 bases). CDR1 and CDR2 (germline): KGHSH, LQKENI. With 1 base removed from V and 6 bases from J, the gap between germline ends came to 6 bases. This CDR3 is 12 amino acids long. The DNA for the CDR3 is TGTGCCAGCTCACCACAGGGGGCTGAAGCTTTCTTT. Translated: CASSPQGAEAFF.

The chain joins TRBV5-1 to TRBJ2-4; the D is unclear. Germline loops: CDR1 SGHRS, CDR2 YFSETQ. V was cut by 0 bases and J by 3 bases, with 13 bases left in between. CDR3 length: 16 residues. CDR3 in amino acids: CASSLALDEVKNIQYF. Written as DNA, the CDR3 is TGCGCCAGCAGCTTGGCCCTGGATGAGGTCAAAAACATTCAGTACTTC.

This rearrangement joins TRBV2 to TRBJ1-1; TRBD1 matches at 8 bases. The CDR3 extends over 12 amino acids. Germline V gene sequence: CDR1 SNHLY, CDR2 FYNNEI. With V trimmed by 1 base and J by 10 bases, 2 bases remained unmatched. The DNA of the CDR3 is TGTGCCAGCAGTGAAGGCAGGGGGCGAGCTTTCTTT. Translated, it gives CASSEGRGRAFF.

The chain links TRBV4-2 to TRBJ2-1, with D unclear. The germline V gene has CDR1 LGHNA and CDR2 YNFKEQ. The CDR3 consists of 14 residues. V was shortened by 0 bases and J by 4 bases, with 7 bases between the two germline ends. The CDR3: CASSQEVTYNEQFF. CDR3 in DNA: TGTGCCAGCAGCCAAGAAGTCACATACAATGAGCAGTTCTTC.

The V gene is TRBV7-9, the J gene TRBJ2-5; 9 bases are shared with TRBD1. Germline CDR1 reads SEHNR; CDR2 reads FQNEAQ (reference sequence). The CDR3 is made up of 16 amino acids. After removal of 2 bases from V and 1 base from J, the junction contained 5 bases not matched to a gene. The CDR3 loop reads CASSLFGTGIQETQYF. CDR3 nucleotides: TGTGCCAGCAGCTTATTCGGGACAGGGATCCAAGAGACCCAGTACTTC.

This chain joins TRBV11-2 and TRBJ2-5, with 8 bases lining up with TRBD2. V shed 3 bases, J shed 5 bases, and the junction held 8 bases outside the gene matches. Germline V gene sequence: CDR1 SGHAT, CDR2 FQNNGV. This CDR3 spans 15 amino acids. CDR3 amino acids: CASSLVRGVGETQYF. The CDR3 nucleotides read TGTGCCAGCAGCTTGGTGCGGGGGGTAGGGGAGACCCAGTACTTC.